What follows is one T cell receptor beta chain and its context. As handled by the study authors: Amplified reference gene primers provided the basis for estimating nucleated cell counts. TCRdb's table, derived via immunoSEQ multiplex PCR, lists solely in-frame clones and lacks some. From that table come the V and J calls and clone size; the DNA was used to work out D and trimming. The repertoire holds about 110,000 clones, approximately 80% seen once, with less than 5% in the top ten. These data originate in a study of blood T cell repertoires in COVID-19. On the study more broadly: COVID-19 samples collected from the United States, Italy and Spain covered acute and convalescent phases. Sources were T cells, B-cell-depleted T cells, or PBMCs; the material itself was cDNA or gDNA.

Sequenced sample: peripheral blood. The source of this sequence is a woman aged 70-85 years with acute or convalescent COVID-19.

Written as DNA, the CDR3 is TGTGCCAGCAGTACAGGGATCACTGAAGCTTTCTTT. Protein sequence: CASSTGITEAFF. The chain links TRBV6-5 to TRBJ1-1; a weak D match, TRBD1 (6 bases). Per germline, CDR1 MNHEY and CDR2 SVGAGI. This CDR3 contains 12 residues. V lost 5 bases and J lost 4, with 8 bases in between.